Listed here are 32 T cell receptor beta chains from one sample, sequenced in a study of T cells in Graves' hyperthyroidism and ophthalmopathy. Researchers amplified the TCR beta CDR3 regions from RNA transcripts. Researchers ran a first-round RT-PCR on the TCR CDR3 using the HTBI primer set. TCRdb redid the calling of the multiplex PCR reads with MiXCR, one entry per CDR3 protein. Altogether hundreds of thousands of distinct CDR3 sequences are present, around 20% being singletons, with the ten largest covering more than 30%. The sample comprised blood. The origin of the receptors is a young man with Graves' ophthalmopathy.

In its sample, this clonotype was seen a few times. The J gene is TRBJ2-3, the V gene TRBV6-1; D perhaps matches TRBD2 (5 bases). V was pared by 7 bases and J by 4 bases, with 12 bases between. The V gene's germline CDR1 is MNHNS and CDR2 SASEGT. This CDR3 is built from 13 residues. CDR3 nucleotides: TGTGCCAGCAAACGGGATAAGGCAGATACGCAGTATTTT. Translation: CASKRDKADTQYF.

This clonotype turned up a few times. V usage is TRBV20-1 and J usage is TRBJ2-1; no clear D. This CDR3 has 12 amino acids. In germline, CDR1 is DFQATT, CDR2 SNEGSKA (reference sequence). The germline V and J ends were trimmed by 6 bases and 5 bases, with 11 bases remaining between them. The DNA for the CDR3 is TGCAGTGCCCACCAAACCCACAATGAGCAGTTCTTC. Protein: CSAHQTHNEQFF.

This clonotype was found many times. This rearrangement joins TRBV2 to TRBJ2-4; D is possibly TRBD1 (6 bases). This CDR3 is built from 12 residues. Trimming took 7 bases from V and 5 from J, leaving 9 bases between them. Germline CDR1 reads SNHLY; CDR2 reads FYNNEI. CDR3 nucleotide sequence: TGTGCCAGCATGTGGACAGAAAACATTCAGTACTTC. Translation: CASMWTENIQYF.

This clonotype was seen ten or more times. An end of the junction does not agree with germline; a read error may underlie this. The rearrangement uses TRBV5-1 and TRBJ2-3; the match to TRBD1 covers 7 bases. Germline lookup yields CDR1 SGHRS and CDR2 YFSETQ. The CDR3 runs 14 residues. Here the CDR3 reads CASSPGQGTDTQYF. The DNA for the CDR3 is TGTGCCAGCAGTCCCGGACAGGGCACAGATACGCAGTATTTT.

Here the CDR3 DNA reads TGTGCCAGTAGTATCAGTAGCGGGAGTGAAAATGAGCAGTTCTTC. It is translated as CASSISSGSENEQFF. The V call is TRBV19, the J call TRBJ2-1; 9 bases agree with TRBD2. Germline CDR1 LNHDA, CDR2 SQIVND (reference sequence). Trimming cost V 3 bases and J 7 bases; bases outside gene matches: 7. CDR3 length equals 15 residues.

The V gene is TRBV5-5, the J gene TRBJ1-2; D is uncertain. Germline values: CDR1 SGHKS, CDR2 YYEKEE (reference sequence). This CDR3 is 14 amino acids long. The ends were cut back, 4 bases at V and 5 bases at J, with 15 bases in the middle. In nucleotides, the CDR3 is TGTGCCAGCAGCCCCGGATACGGGTTATATGGCTACACCTTC. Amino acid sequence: CASSPGYGLYGYTF. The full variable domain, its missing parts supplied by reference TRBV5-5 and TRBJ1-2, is DAGVTQSPTHLIKTRGQQVTLRCSPISGHKSVSWYQQVLGQGPQFIFQYYEKEERGRGNFPDRFSARQFPNYSSELNVNALLLGDSALYLCASSPGYGLYGYTFGSGTRLTVV.

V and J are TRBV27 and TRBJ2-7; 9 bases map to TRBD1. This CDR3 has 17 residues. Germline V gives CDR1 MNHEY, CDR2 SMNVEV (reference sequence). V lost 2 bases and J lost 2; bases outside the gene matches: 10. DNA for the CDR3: TGTGCCAGCAGTTTAGAAGTGGGACAGGGAAAGGCCTACGAGCAGTACTTC. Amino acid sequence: CASSLEVGQGKAYEQYF.

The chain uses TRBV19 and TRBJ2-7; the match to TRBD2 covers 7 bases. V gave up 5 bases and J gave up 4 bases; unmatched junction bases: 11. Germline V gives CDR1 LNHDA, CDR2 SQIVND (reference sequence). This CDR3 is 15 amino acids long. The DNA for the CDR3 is TGTGCCAGTAGTCGGGCCGCGAGGGAGGGTTACGAGCAGTACTTC. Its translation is CASSRAAREGYEQYF.

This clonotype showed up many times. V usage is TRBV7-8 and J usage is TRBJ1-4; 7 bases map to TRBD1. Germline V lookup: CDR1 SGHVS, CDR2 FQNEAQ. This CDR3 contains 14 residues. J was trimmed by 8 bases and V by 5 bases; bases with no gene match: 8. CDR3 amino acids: CASSPDRVQEKLFF. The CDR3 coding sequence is TGTGCCAGCAGCCCCGACAGGGTGCAGGAAAAACTGTTTTTT.

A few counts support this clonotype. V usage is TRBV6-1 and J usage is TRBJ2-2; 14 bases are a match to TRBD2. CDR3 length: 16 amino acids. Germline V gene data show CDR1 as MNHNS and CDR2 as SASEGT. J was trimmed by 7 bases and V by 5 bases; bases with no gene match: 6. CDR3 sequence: CASSQTSGRAGGELFF. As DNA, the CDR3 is TGTGCCAGCAGTCAGACTAGCGGGAGGGCCGGCGGGGAGCTGTTTTTT.

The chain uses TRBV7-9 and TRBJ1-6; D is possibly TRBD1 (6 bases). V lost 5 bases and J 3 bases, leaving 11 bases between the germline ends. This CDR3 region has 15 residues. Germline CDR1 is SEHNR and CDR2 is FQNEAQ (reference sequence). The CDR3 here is CASSRQDVYNSPLHF. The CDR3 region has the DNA TGTGCCAGCAGCCGACAGGACGTCTATAATTCACCCCTCCACTTT.

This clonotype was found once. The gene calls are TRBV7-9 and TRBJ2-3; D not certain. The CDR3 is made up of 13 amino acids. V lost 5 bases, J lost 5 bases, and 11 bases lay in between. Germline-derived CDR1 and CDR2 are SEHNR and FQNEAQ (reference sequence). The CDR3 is CASSRAVVDTQYF. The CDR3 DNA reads TGTGCCAGCAGCAGAGCCGTGGTAGATACGCAGTATTTT.

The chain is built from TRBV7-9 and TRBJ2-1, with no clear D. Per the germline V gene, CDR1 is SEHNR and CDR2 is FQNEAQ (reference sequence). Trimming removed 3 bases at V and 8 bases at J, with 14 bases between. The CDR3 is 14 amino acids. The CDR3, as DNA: TGTGCCAGCAGCTTGCGACGAGTTCCGGATGAGCAGTTCTTC. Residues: CASSLRRVPDEQFF.

The CDR3 coding sequence is TGCGCCAGCAGCTTCTCACAGGGGTCCTACGAGCAGTACTTC. It yields the protein CASSFSQGSYEQYF. V and J are TRBV5-1 and TRBJ2-7, with 7 bases aligning to TRBD1. The CDR3 loop spans 14 amino acids. Per the germline V gene, CDR1 is SGHRS and CDR2 is YFSETQ. Trimming cost V 2 bases and J 1 base; bases outside gene matches: 3. Drawing the rest from reference TRBV5-1 and TRBJ2-7, the complete variable domain is KAGVTQTPRYLIKTRGQQVTLSCSPISGHRSVSWYQQTPGQGLQFLFEYFSETQRNKGNFPGRFSGRQFSNSRSEMNVSTLELGDSALYLCASSFSQGSYEQYFGPGTRLTVT.

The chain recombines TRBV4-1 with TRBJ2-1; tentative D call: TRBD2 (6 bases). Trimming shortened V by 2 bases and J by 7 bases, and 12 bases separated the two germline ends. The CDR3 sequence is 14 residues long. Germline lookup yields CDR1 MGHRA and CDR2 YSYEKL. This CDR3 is CASSQHLSGNEQFF. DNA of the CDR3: TGCGCCAGCAGCCAACACCTTAGCGGTAATGAGCAGTTCTTC.

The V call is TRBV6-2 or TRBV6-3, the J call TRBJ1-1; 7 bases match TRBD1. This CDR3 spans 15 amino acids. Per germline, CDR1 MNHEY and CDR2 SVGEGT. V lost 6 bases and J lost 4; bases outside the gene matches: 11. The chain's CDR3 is CASRVGRGRFTEAFF. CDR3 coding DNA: TGTGCCAGCAGGGTGGGGAGGGGGCGGTTCACTGAAGCTTTCTTT.

CDR3 amino acids: CASSFPGGRGKNIQYF. CDR3 coding DNA: TGTGCCAGTAGTTTCCCGGGGGGGCGCGGCAAAAACATTCAGTACTTC. The rearrangement joins TRBV19 to TRBJ2-4, with TRBD2 matching over 8 bases. J was trimmed by 3 bases and V by 5 bases; bases with no gene match: 9. CDR1 and CDR2 (germline): LNHDA, SQIVND (reference sequence). The length of the CDR3 is 16 residues.

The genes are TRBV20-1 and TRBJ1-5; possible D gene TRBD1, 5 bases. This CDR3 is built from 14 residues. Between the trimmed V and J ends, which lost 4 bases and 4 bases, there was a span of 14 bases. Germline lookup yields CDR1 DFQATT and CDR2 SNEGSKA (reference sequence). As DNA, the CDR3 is TGCAGTGCTATCCCCGGGACCGAAAATCAGCCCCAGCATTTT. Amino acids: CSAIPGTENQPQHF.

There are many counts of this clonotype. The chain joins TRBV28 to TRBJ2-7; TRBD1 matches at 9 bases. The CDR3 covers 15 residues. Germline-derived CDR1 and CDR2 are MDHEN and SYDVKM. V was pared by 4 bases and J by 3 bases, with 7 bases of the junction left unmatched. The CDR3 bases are TGTGCCAGCAGTTGGACCGGGACAGGGTACTACGAGCAGTACTTC. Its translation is CASSWTGTGYYEQYF.

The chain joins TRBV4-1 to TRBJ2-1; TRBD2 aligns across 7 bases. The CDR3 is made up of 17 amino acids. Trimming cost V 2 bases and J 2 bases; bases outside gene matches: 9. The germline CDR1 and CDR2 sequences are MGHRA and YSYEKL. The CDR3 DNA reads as TGCGCCAGCAGCCAACCGGCTCGGGGGAGGGCCTACAATGAGCAGTTCTTC. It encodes CASSQPARGRAYNEQFF.

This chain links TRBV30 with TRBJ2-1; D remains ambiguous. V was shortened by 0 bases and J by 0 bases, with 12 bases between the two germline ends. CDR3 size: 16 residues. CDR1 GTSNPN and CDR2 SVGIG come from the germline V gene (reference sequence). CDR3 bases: TGTGCCTGGAGTGTCATGGGTGGTGGCTCCTACAATGAGCAGTTCTTC. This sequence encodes CAWSVMGGGSYNEQFF.

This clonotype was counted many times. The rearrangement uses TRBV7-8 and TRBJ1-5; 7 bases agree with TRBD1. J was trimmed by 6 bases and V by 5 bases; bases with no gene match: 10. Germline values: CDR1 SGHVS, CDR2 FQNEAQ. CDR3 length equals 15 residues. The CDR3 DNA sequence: TGTGCCAGCAGCGCAGGGGGGGGAATGTTTCAGCCCCAGCATTTT. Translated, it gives CASSAGGGMFQPQHF.

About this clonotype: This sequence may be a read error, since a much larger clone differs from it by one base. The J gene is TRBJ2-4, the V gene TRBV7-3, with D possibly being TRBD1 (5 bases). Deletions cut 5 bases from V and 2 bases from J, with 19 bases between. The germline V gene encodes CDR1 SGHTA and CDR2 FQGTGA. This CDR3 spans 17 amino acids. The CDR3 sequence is CASSPRQPLLTKNIQYF. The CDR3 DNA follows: TGTGCCAGCAGCCCCCGACAGCCCCTTCTAACCAAAAACATTCAGTACTTC.

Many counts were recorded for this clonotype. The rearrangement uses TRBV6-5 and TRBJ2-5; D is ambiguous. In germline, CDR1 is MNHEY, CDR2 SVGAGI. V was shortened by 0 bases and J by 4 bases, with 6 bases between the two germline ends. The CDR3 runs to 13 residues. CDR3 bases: TGTGCCAGCAGTTACTCGACACGAGAGACCCAGTACTTC. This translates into CASSYSTRETQYF.

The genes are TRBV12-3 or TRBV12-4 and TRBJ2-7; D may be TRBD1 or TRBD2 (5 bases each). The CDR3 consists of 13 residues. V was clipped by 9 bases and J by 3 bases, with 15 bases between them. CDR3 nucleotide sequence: TGTGCCAGTAGGGGACCCGAGGGCTACGAGCAGTACTTC. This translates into CASRGPEGYEQYF.

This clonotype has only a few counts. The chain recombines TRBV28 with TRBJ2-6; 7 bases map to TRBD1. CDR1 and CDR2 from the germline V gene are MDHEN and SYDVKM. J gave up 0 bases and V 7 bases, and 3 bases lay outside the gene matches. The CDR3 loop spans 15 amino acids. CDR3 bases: TGTGCCAGCAACCCAGGGGGCTCTGGGGCCAACGTCCTGACTTTC. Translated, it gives CASNPGGSGANVLTF.

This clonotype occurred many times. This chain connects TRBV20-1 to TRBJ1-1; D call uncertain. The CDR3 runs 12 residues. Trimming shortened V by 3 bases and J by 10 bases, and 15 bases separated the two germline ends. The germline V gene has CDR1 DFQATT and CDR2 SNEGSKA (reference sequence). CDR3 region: CSASTVGGVAFF. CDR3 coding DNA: TGCAGTGCTAGTACGGTTGGAGGCGTAGCTTTCTTT.

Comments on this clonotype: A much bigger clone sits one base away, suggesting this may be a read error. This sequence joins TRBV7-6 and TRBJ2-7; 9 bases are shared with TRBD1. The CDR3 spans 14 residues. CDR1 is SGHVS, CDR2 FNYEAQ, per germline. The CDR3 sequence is CTSSPDRGSYEQYF. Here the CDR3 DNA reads TGTACCAGCAGTCCGGACAGGGGTTCCTACGAGCAGTACTTC. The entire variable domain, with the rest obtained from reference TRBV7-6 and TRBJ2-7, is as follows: GAGVSQSPRYKVTKRGQDVALRCDPISGHVSLYWYRQALGQGPEFLTYFNYEAQQDKSGLPNDRFSAERPEGSISTLTIQRTEQRDSAMYRCTSSPDRGSYEQYFGPGTRLTVT.

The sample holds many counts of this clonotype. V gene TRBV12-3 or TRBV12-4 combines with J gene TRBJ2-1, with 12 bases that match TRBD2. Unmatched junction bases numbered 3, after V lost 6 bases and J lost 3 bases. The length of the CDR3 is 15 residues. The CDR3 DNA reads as TGTGCCAGCAGGAGACTAGCGGGAGTCTACAATGAGCAGTTCTTC. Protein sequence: CASRRLAGVYNEQFF.

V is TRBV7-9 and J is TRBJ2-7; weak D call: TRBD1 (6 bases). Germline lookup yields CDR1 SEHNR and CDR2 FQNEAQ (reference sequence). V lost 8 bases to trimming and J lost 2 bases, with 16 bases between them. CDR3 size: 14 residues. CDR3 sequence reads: CASVTDRLPYEQYF. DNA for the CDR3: TGTGCCAGCGTAACCGACAGGCTTCCCTACGAGCAGTACTTC.

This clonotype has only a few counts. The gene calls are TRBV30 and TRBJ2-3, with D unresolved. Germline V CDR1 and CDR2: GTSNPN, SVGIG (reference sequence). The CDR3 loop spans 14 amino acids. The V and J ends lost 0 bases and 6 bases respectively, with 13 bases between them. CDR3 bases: TGTGCCTGGAGTGTCGTCCCTCTGGGCGATACGCAGTATTTT. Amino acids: CAWSVVPLGDTQYF.

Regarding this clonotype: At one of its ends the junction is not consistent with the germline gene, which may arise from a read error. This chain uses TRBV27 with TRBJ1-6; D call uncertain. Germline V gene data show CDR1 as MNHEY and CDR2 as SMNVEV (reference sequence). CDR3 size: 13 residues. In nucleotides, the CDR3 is TGTGCCAGCAGTTTATCCGCACATTCACCCCCCCACTTT. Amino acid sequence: CASSLSAHSPPHF.